This T cell receptor beta chain derives from a study of neurological immune-mediated disorders. The table lists this clonotype with many counts. What it binds is not known. V lost 3 bases and J 1 base, leaving 12 bases between the germline ends. The CDR3 totals 15 residues. Germline-derived CDR1 and CDR2 are MDHEN and SYDVKM. The time point denotes: technical triplicate 3. The unsorted libraries were produced from 2 million PBMCs held at -80 C. The study's findings and limits: In HTLV-1-associated myelopathy, TCR clonal expansion was greatest, and in multiple sclerosis it was least, below healthy controls.

The authors made cDNA by 5'RACE with 10-nucleotide random UMIs. TCRdb recomputed calls from the 5' RACE reads with MiXCR, one row per CDR3 protein. Of nearly 45,000 distinct CDR3 sequences detected, under 25% appear once; the ten largest clones hold around 4.7%. The TCR originated in a man aged 60 to 69 with HTLV-1-associated myelopathy (HAM/TSP). The rearrangement joins TRBV28 to TRBJ2-5; D may correspond to TRBD1 or TRBD2 (5 bases each). Sequenced sample: PBMCs. The CDR3 nucleotides are TGTGCCAGCAGTTTTGGGACCGGGGTCCAAGAGACCCAGTACTTC. Protein sequence: CASSFGTGVQETQYF.